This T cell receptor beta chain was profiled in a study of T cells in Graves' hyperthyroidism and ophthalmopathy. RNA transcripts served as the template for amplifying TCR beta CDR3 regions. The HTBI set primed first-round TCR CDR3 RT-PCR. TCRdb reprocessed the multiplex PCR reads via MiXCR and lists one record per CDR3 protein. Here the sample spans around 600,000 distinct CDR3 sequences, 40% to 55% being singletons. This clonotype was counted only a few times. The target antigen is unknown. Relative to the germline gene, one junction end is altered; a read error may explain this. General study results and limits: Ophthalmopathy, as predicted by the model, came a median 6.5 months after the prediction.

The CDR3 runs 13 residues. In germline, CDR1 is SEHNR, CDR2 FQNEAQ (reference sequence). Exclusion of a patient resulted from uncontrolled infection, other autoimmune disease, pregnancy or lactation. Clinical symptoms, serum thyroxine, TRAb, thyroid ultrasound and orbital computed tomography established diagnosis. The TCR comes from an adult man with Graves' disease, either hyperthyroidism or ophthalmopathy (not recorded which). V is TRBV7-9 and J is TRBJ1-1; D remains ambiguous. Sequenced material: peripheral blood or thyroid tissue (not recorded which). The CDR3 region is CASSTRTRGEAFF. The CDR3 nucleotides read TGTGCCAGCAGTACGAGAACCCGGGGTGAAGCCTTCTTT.